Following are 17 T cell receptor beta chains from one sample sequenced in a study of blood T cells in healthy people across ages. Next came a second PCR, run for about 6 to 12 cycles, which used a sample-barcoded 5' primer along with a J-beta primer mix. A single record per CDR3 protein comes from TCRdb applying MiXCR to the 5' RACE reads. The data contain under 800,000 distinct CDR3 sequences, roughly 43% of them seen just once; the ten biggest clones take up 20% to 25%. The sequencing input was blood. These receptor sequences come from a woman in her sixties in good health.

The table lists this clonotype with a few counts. The CDR3 DNA reads TGTGCCAGCAGTGATCCCCGGACACTTCAAGGCTACACCTTC. This translates into CASSDPRTLQGYTF. The chain has TRBV25-1 and TRBJ1-2; D might be TRBD1 (5 bases). This CDR3 spans 14 amino acids. V shed 3 bases and J shed 8 bases, with 16 bases lying between them. Per germline, CDR1 MGHDK and CDR2 SYGVNS.

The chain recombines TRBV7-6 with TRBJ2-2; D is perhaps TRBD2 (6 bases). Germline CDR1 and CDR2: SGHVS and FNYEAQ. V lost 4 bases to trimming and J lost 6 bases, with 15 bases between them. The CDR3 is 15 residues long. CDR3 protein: CASSSGGTYSGELFF. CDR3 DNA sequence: TGTGCCAGCAGCTCAGGCGGGACTTATTCCGGGGAGCTGTTTTTT.

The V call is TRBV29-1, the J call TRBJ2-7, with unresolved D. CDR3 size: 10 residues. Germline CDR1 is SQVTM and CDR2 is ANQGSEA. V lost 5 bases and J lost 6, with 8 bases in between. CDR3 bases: TGCAGCGTTTGGAGCCGCGAGCAGTACTTC. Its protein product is CSVWSREQYF.

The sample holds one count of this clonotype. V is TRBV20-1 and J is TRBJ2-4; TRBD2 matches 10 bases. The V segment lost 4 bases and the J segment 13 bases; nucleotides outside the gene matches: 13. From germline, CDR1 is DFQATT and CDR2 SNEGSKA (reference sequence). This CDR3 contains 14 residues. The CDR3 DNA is TGCAGTGCTATAGAACTAGCGGGGCCGAATGAGCAGTACTTC. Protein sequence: CSAIELAGPNEQYF.

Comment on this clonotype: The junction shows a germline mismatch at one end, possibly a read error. The CDR3 loop is CSASTTQSSYNKQFF. The CDR3 DNA is TGCAGTGCTAGTACTACTCAAAGCTCCTACAATAAGCAGTTCTTC. The V and J genes are TRBV20-1 and TRBJ2-1; D not resolved. Per the germline V gene, CDR1 is DFQATT and CDR2 is SNEGSKA (reference sequence). The CDR3 loop spans 15 amino acids.

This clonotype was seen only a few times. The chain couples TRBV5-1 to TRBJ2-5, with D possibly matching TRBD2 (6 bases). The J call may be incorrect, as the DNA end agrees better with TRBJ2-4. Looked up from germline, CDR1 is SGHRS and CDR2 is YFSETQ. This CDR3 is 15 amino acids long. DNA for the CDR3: TGCGCCAGCAGCCAAAGAGCCGGGAGAGAAAACATTCAGTACTTC. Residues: CASSQRAGRENIQYF.

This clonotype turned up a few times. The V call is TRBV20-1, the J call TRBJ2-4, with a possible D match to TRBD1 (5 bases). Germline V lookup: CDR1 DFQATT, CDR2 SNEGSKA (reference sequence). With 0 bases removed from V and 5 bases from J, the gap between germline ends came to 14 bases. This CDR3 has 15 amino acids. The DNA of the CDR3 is TGCAGTGCTAGAGATCAGGGTTGGAATCAAAACATTCAGTACTTC. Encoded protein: CSARDQGWNQNIQYF.

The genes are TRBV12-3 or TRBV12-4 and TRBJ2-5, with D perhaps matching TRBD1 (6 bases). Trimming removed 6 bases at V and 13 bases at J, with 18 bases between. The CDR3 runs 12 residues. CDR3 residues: CASSAVQGRWYF. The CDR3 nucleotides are TGTGCCAGCAGCGCCGTACAGGGTCGCTGGTACTTC.

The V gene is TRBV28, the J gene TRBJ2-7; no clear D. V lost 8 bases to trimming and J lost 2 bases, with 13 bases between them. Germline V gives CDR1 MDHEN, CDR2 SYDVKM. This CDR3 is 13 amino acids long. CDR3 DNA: TGTGCCAGCGCCCCACGGCCCACCTACGAGCAGTACTTC. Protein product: CASAPRPTYEQYF. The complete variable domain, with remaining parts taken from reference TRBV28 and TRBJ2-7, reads DVKVTQSSRYLVKRTGEKVFLECVQDMDHENMFWYRQDPGLGLRLIYFSYDVKMKEKGDIPEGYSVSREKKERFSLILESASTNQTSMYLCASAPRPTYEQYFGPGTRLTVT.

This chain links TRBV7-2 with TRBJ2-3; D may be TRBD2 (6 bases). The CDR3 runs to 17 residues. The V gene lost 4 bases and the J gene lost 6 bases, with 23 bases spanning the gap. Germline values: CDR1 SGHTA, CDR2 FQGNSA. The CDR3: CASSSLPAGPTGDTQYF. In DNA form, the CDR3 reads TGTGCCAGCAGCTCATTGCCCGCGGGACCGACGGGGGATACGCAGTATTTT.

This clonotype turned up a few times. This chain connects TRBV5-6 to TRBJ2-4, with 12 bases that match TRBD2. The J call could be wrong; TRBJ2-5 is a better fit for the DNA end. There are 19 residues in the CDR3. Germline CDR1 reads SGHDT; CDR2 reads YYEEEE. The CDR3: CASSLAGLAGRDWLETQYF. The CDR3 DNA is TGTGCCAGCAGCTTGGCCGGACTAGCGGGGAGGGATTGGTTGGAGACCCAGTACTTC.

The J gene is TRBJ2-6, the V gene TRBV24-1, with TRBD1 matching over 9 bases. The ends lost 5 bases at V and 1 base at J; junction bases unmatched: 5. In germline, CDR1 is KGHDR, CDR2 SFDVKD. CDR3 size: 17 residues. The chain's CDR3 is CATSGGQGASGANVLTF. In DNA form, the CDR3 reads TGTGCCACCAGTGGGGGACAGGGCGCATCTGGGGCCAACGTCCTGACTTTC.

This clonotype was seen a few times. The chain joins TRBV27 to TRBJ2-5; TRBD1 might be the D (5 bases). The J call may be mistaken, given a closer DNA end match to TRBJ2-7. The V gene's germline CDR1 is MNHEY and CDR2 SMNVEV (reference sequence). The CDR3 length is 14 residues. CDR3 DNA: TGTGCCAGCAGTTTCTCGACAGATCCCTACGAGCAGTACTTC. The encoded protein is CASSFSTDPYEQYF.

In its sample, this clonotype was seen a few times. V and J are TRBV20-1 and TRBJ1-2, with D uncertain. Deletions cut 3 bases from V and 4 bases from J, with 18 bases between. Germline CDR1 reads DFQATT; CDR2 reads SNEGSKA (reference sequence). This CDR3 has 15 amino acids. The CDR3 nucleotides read TGCAGTGCTAGTATCCCCAGGAACAGTGGCTATGGCTACACCTTC. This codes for CSASIPRNSGYGYTF.

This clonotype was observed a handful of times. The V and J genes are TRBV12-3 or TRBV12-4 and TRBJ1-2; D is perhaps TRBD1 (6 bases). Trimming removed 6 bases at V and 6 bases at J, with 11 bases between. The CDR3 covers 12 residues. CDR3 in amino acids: CASSRNRDGYTF. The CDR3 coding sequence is TGTGCCAGCAGCCGCAACAGGGATGGCTACACCTTC.

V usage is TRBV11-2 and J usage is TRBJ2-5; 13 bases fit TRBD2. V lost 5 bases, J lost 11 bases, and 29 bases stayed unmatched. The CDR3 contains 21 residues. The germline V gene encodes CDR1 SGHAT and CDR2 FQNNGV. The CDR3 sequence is CASSRPDKTSGRSSSYNEQYF. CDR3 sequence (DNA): TGTGCCAGCAGCCGACCAGACAAGACTAGCGGGAGGTCAAGCTCCTACAATGAGCAGTACTTC.

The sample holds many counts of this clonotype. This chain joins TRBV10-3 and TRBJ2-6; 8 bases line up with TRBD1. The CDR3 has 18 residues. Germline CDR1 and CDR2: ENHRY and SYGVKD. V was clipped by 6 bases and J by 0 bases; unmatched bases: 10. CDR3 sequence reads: CAISRQGLKNSGANVLTF. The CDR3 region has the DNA TGTGCCATCAGCCGACAGGGGTTAAAAAACTCTGGGGCCAACGTCCTGACTTTC.